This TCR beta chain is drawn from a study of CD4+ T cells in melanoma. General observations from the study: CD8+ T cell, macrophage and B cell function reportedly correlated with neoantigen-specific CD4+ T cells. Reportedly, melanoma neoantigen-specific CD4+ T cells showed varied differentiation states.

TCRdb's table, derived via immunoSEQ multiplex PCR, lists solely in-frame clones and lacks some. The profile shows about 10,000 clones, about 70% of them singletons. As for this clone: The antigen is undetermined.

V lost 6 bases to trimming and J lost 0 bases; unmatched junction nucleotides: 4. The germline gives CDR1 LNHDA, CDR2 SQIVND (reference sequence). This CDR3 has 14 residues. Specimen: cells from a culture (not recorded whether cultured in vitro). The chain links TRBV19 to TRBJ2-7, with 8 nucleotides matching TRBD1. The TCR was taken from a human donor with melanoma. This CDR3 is CASRRQGSSYEQYF. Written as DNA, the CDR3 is TGTGCCAGTAGGCGACAGGGGAGCTCCTACGAGCAGTACTTC.